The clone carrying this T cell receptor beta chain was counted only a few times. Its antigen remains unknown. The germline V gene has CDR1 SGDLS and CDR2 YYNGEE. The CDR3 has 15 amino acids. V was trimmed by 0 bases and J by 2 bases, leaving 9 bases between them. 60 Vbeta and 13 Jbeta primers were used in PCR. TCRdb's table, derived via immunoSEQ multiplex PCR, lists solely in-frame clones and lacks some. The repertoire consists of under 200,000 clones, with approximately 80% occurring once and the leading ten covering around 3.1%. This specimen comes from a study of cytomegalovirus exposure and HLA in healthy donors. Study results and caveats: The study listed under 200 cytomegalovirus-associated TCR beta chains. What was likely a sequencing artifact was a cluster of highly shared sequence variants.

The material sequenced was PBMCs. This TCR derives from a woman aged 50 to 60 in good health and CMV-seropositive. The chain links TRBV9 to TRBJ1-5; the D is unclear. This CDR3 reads CASSVGGSGNQPQHF. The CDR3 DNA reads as TGTGCCAGCAGCGTAGGTGGCAGCGGCAATCAGCCCCAGCATTTT.